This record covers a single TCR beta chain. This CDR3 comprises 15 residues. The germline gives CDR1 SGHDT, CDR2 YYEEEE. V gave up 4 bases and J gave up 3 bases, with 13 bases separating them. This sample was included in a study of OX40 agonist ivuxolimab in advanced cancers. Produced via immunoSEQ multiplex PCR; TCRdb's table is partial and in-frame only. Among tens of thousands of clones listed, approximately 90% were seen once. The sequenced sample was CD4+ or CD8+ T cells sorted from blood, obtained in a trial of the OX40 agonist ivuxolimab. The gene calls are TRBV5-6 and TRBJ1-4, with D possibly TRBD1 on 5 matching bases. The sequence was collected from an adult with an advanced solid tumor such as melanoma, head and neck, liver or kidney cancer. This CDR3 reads CASSGSWGANEKLFF. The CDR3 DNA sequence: TGTGCCAGCAGCGGGAGTTGGGGGGCTAATGAAAAACTGTTTTTT.